The T cell receptor beta chain under discussion was sequenced for a study of cytomegalovirus exposure and HLA in healthy donors. Study results and limitations: Analyzed later, most CMV-associated TCR beta chains appeared HLA-restricted. V- and J-gene trimming in TCR beta was tied to a missense DCLRE1C variant by an analysis performed later.

This clone has only one observation. Its antigen is undetermined. Sequence at one end of the junction differs from germline and may be a read error. 60 Vbeta and 13 Jbeta primers were used in PCR. Repertoires were generated with immunoSEQ multiplex PCR, while TCRdb's copy carries only in-frame clones and drops some. Seen here are about 110,000 clones, about 80% observed once, and the top ten hold about 2.5%. The germline CDR1 and CDR2 sequences are LNHNV and YYDKDF (reference sequence). The CDR3 consists of 14 residues. The V call is TRBV15, the J call TRBJ2-4, with 7 bases matching TRBD2. This sequence originates from a man in his thirties or forties in good health and CMV-seropositive. The sequencing sample was made of PBMCs. The CDR3 loop is CATSRDKGGNSQYF. CDR3 coding DNA: TGTGCCACCAGCAGAGATAAGGGAGGGAACAGTCAGTACTTC.